Presented here are 8 T cell receptor beta chains from one specimen sequenced in a study of a mutant IDH1 vaccine in newly diagnosed glioma. Sequenced by immunoSEQ multiplex PCR; TCRdb stores in-frame clones only, minus some. The sample shows fewer than 45,000 clones, about 73% of them seen only once. Noted time point: baseline, week 1 (first vaccination visit). Treatment: pre-vaccination baseline after standard-of-care therapy. The sample was PBMCs, taken from a glioma patient treated with radiotherapy, temozolomide or both. Receptor source: a man aged 40-49 years with glioma. Some clones in this sample may be carry-over from other donors' samples.

This chain links TRBV7-2 with TRBJ2-3, with 11 bases identical to TRBD1. The CDR3 is 16 amino acids. Germline CDR1 SGHTA, CDR2 FQGNSA. V lost 5 bases, J lost 6 bases, and 10 bases stayed unmatched. The CDR3 is CASSRFRDRGVDTQYF. CDR3 DNA: TGTGCCAGCAGCCGTTTCCGGGACAGGGGGGTTGATACGCAGTATTTT.

This clone was picked up a small number of times. V is TRBV4-1 and J is TRBJ2-2; TRBD1 is a possible D gene (5 bases). V gave up 3 bases and J gave up 9 bases, with 11 bases separating them. The CDR3 runs to 13 residues. Germline CDR1 MGHRA, CDR2 YSYEKL. The CDR3: CASSQTDPRELFF. The DNA of the CDR3 is TGCGCCAGCAGCCAGACAGACCCCCGGGAGCTGTTTTTT.

The rearrangement uses TRBV18 and TRBJ1-1, with D tentatively TRBD1 (5 bases). CDR1 and CDR2 (germline): KGHSH, LQKENI. V was cut by 0 bases and J by 8 bases, with 7 bases left in between. This CDR3 spans 12 amino acids. The CDR3 DNA reads as TGTGCCAGCTCACCACCGGGACGAGAAGCTTTCTTT. This encodes CASSPPGREAFF.

This CDR3 reads CASSGMYQETQYF. The CDR3 nucleotides are TGTGCCAGTAGTGGGATGTACCAAGAGACCCAGTACTTC. This chain links TRBV19 with TRBJ2-5; D is unclear. Per germline, CDR1 LNHDA and CDR2 SQIVND (reference sequence). The germline V and J ends were trimmed by 5 bases and 0 bases, with 7 bases remaining between them. CDR3 length: 13 residues. Looking up the rest from reference TRBV19 and TRBJ2-5 gives the full variable domain: DGGITQSPKYLFRKEGQNVTLSCEQNLNHDAMYWYRQDPGQGLRLIYYSQIVNDFQKGDIAEGYSVSREKKESFPLTVTSAQKNPTAFYLCASSGMYQETQYFGPGTRLLVL.

This clone has only one observation. The sample carries other DNA sequences with the same CDR3. The chain joins TRBV10-2 to TRBJ1-5; no reliable D call. Germline CDR1 WSHSY, CDR2 SAAADI. The CDR3 sequence is 13 residues long. V shed 4 bases and J shed 3 bases, with 7 bases lying between them. CDR3 in DNA: TGCGCCAGCAGTGGAGGGTACAATCAGCCCCAGCATTTT. Its translation: CASSGGYNQPQHF.

V and J are TRBV7-6 and TRBJ1-4; D remains ambiguous. The CDR3 sequence is 15 residues long. Germline V gene sequence: CDR1 SGHVS, CDR2 FNYEAQ. The germline V and J ends were trimmed by 5 bases and 8 bases, with 18 bases remaining between them. CDR3 loop: CASSQRVGGNEKLFF. CDR3 DNA: TGTGCCAGCAGCCAAAGGGTCGGAGGAAACGAAAAACTGTTTTTT.

The genes are TRBV29-1 and TRBJ1-3, with 8 bases aligning to TRBD1. The ends lost 4 bases at V and 2 bases at J; junction bases unmatched: 4. Germline V gene data show CDR1 as SQVTM and CDR2 as ANQGSEA. This CDR3 has 14 residues. CDR3 sequence reads: CSVVWTGTGNTIYF. The CDR3 coding sequence is TGCAGCGTTGTGTGGACAGGGACTGGAAACACCATATATTTT.

This clone was counted only a few times. This chain joins TRBV6-5 and TRBJ1-6, with D possibly TRBD1 on 5 matching bases. This CDR3 is 14 amino acids long. Germline CDR1 reads MNHEY; CDR2 reads SVGAGI. Deletions cut 2 bases from V and 11 bases from J, with 13 bases between. For the CDR3, the DNA is TGTGCCAGCAGTTACGGACACAAAGGGACACCCCTCCACTTT. It codes for CASSYGHKGTPLHF.